A single TCR beta chain is shown here with its context. This sample is part of a study of blood T cell repertoires in COVID-19. Germline CDR1 and CDR2: SEHNR and FQNEAQ (reference sequence). V lost 1 base and J lost 9, with 19 bases in between. CDR3 length: 16 residues. This table comes from immunoSEQ multiplex PCR, and its TCRdb copy is limited to in-frame clones, with some not included. In the table there are 220,000 or so clones, 75% to 90% of which are singletons. The rearrangement links TRBV7-9 to TRBJ2-1; D call uncertain. Material for sequencing was peripheral blood. The receptor's source is a woman aged 80 or over with COVID-19, enrolled during active disease. DNA of the CDR3: TGTGCCAGCAGCTTAGAGCAGGCCTCCGTCATTGCTGAGCAGTTCTTC. It codes for CASSLEQASVIAEQFF.